Sequencing of this T cell receptor beta chain was carried out in a study of shared clonotypes between healthy human individuals. The donors were all Caucasian adults (living in Nashville, Tennessee). Germline CDR1 reads SGHAT; CDR2 reads FQNNGV. V was pared by 5 bases and J by 4 bases, with 9 bases of the junction left unmatched. The CDR3 length is 16 residues. The table came from immunoSEQ multiplex PCR; TCRdb's copy has only in-frame clones and leaves some out. The sample includes 530,000 or so clones, 60% to 80% seen only once; the top ten take approximately 12%. The chain combines TRBV11-2 with TRBJ2-3, with TRBD2 identical over 10 bases. Material: PBMCs. This TCR was sampled from a woman aged 40 to 50 in good health. Some clones in this sample may be carry-over from other donors' samples. The CDR3 sequence is CASSEASGRRSDTQYF. The CDR3 nucleotides read TGTGCCAGCAGCGAAGCTAGCGGGAGAAGGTCAGATACGCAGTATTTT.